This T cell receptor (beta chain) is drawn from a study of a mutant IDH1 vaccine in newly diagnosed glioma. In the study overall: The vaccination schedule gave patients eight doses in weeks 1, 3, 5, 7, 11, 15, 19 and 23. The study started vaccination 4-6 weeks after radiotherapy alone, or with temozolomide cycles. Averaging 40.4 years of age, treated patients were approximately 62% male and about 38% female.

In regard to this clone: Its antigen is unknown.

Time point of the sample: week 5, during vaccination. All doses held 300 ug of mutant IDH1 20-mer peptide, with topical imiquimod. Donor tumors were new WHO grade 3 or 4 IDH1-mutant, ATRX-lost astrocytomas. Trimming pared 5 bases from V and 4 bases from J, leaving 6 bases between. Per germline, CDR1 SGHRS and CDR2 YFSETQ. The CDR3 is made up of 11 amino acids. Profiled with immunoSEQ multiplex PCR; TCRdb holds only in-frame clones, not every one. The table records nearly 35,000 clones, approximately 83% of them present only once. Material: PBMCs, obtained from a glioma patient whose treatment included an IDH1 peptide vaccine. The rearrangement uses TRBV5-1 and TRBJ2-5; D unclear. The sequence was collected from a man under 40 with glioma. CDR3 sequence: CASRFGETQYF. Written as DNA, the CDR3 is TGCGCCAGCAGATTCGGAGAGACCCAGTACTTC.